This T cell receptor beta chain was sequenced during a study of identical twins. V trimming: 6 bases; J trimming: 4 bases; junction bases outside the gene matches: 15. The CDR3 is made up of 16 amino acids. Germline CDR1 is DFQATT and CDR2 is SNEGSKA (reference sequence). TCRdb itself ran the 5' RACE reads through MiXCR, one entry per CDR3 protein. The data show some 440,000 distinct CDR3 sequences, with 20% to 25% seen just once and 2.5% to 3.5% held by the top ten. This clonotype has only a few counts. These same data were also listed under a study on T cells expressing NK-cell markers. This second report adds: Repertoires of TCR beta were obtained from T cells sorted as CD3+CD56+NKG2C+, CD3+CD56+NKG2C- and CD3+CD56-NKG2C+. Leadership of the CD3+CD56-NKG2C+ fraction also belonged to these clonotypes in a handful of donors.

What was sequenced was CD4+ T cells sorted from blood. J is TRBJ2-1 and V is TRBV20-1, with 7 bases fitting TRBD1. The clonotype originates from a young woman in good health. The CDR3, as DNA: TGCAGTGCACTTTCAGGCCGCGACAGGGTGTACAATGAGCAGTTCTTC. Its translation: CSALSGRDRVYNEQFF.